The 27 T cell receptor beta chains listed next were all sequenced from one sample in a study of human T cells and chemical hapten exposure. Time point described: patch test 3, about 24 weeks after DPC sensitization. Treatment denoted: therapeutic diphenylcyclopropenone sensitization with weekly scalp DPC. TCRdb passed the RACE reads through MiXCR, listing each CDR3 protein once. The data show 80,000 to 100,000 distinct CDR3 sequences, 25% to 35% seen once. The material was whole blood, obtained in connection with sensitization to the hapten diphenylcyclopropenone (DPC). All receptors derive from a man aged 40-49 years with alopecia areata. Some clones in this sample may be carry-over from other donors' samples.

V usage is TRBV5-4 and J usage is TRBJ2-7; 11 bases fit TRBD2. The J segment lost 3 bases and the V segment lost 4 bases, leaving 3 bases of the junction unmatched. CDR3 size: 14 residues. Per the germline V gene, CDR1 is SGHNT and CDR2 is YYREEE (reference sequence). The CDR3 loop is CASSGGLAVYEQYF. The DNA for the CDR3 is TGTGCCAGCAGCGGGGGACTAGCGGTCTACGAGCAGTACTTC.

The rearrangement uses TRBV18 and TRBJ2-3; 14 positions match TRBD2. The CDR3 has 16 amino acids. Trimming at V came to 4 bases and at J to 4 bases, leaving 4 bases not matched to a gene. Germline CDR1 reads KGHSH; CDR2 reads LQKENI. CDR3 amino acids: CASSRGTSGSADTQYF. In nucleotides, the CDR3 is TGTGCCAGCTCACGGGGGACTAGCGGGAGCGCAGATACGCAGTATTTT.

This clonotype was picked up one time. One end of the junction does not line up with germline, which may come from a read error. J is TRBJ1-5 and V is TRBV28, with D perhaps matching TRBD1 (6 bases). The CDR3 runs 13 residues. The germline CDR1 and CDR2 sequences are MDHEN and SYDVKM. This CDR3 reads CVSRATGSQPQHF. CDR3 DNA sequence: TGTGTCAGCAGGGCTACAGGGTCTCAGCCCCAGCATTTT.

This chain uses TRBV20-1 with TRBJ2-7, with 7 bases aligning to TRBD1. V lost 7 bases to trimming and J lost 0 bases; unmatched junction nucleotides: 9. Germline CDR1 DFQATT, CDR2 SNEGSKA (reference sequence). The CDR3 runs to 14 residues. The CDR3 nucleotides read TGCAGTGGGTCCGACAGGGCGCGCTCCTACGAGCAGTACTTC. Translation gives CSGSDRARSYEQYF.

This clonotype appeared many times. V usage is TRBV7-8 and J usage is TRBJ2-7, with TRBD2 as a possible D gene (5 bases). The germline V gene encodes CDR1 SGHVS and CDR2 FQNEAQ. CDR3 length: 13 amino acids. Between the trimmed V and J ends, which lost 1 base and 3 bases, there was a span of 7 bases. CDR3 residues: CASSLGEGYEQYF. For the CDR3, the DNA is TGTGCCAGCAGCTTAGGTGAGGGCTACGAGCAGTACTTC. Full variable domain (outside the CDR3, taken from reference TRBV7-8 and TRBJ2-7): GAGVSQSPRYKVAKRGQDVALRCDPISGHVSLFWYQQALGQGPEFLTYFQNEAQLDKSGLPSDRFFAERPEGSVSTLKIQRTQQEDSAVYLCASSLGEGYEQYFGPGTRLTVT.

The chain carries TRBV7-8 and TRBJ2-3; a weak D match, TRBD2 (5 bases). The CDR3 runs 14 residues. Germline V gene data show CDR1 as SGHVS and CDR2 as FQNEAQ. V dropped 7 bases and J dropped 4 bases, with 15 bases sitting between them. The CDR3 nucleotides are TGTGCCAGCACCTCGGGGTGGGAGTCAGATACGCAGTATTTT. Translation gives CASTSGWESDTQYF. Combining the CDR3 with reference TRBV7-8 and TRBJ2-3 gives the whole variable domain GAGVSQSPRYKVAKRGQDVALRCDPISGHVSLFWYQQALGQGPEFLTYFQNEAQLDKSGLPSDRFFAERPEGSVSTLKIQRTQQEDSAVYLCASTSGWESDTQYFGPGTRLTVL.

This clonotype was found a few times. The chain combines TRBV7-9 with TRBJ1-5; TRBD1 agrees at 8 bases. CDR3 length: 14 residues. From germline, CDR1 is SEHNR and CDR2 FQNEAQ (reference sequence). V trimming: 4 bases; J trimming: 5 bases; junction bases outside the gene matches: 4. The CDR3 DNA follows: TGTGCCAGCAGCTCGGACAGGGTCGATCAGCCCCAGCATTTT. Residues: CASSSDRVDQPQHF.

This clonotype turned up a few times. The J gene is TRBJ2-1, the V gene TRBV29-1; 11 nucleotides align to TRBD2. The CDR3 covers 13 residues. Germline V gene data show CDR1 as SQVTM and CDR2 as ANQGSEA. After removal of 8 bases from V and 4 bases from J, the junction contained 4 bases not matched to a gene. DNA of the CDR3: TGCAGCTACGGACTAGCGGGTTACAATGAGCAGTTCTTC. Translating it yields CSYGLAGYNEQFF.

This sequence joins TRBV6-2 or TRBV6-3 and TRBJ2-1; weak D call: TRBD2 (6 bases). CDR3 length: 14 residues. Germline lookup yields CDR1 MNHEY and CDR2 SVGEGT. The V end was cut by 10 bases, the J end by 6 bases, with 19 bases between. CDR3 loop: CATHSTGTSNEQFF. DNA of the CDR3: TGTGCCACCCACTCCACCGGGACTTCCAATGAGCAGTTCTTC.

This clonotype appeared a few times. V gene TRBV6-1 combines with J gene TRBJ1-1; D ambiguous. This CDR3 comprises 13 residues. CDR1 is MNHNS and CDR2 is SASEGT in the germline V gene. V was shortened by 5 bases and J by 5 bases, with 12 bases between the two germline ends. The CDR3 spells CASSPLGRTEAFF. CDR3 DNA sequence: TGTGCCAGCAGTCCACTGGGGAGGACTGAAGCTTTCTTT.

CDR3: CASSLEQAVLAGNTGELFF. The CDR3 coding sequence is TGTGCCAGCAGCTTGGAACAGGCTGTACTAGCGGGGAACACCGGGGAGCTGTTTTTT. J is TRBJ2-2 and V is TRBV5-6; TRBD2 matches 9 bases. The J segment lost 1 base and the V segment lost 0 bases, leaving 10 bases of the junction unmatched. CDR3 size: 19 residues. Germline CDR1 SGHDT, CDR2 YYEEEE.

This clonotype was counted a few times. The chain recombines TRBV4-3 with TRBJ1-1; 8 bases fit TRBD1. This CDR3 has 15 residues. V shed 3 bases, J shed 5 bases, and the junction held 8 bases outside the gene matches. CDR1 and CDR2 (germline): LGHNA, YSLEER. Here the CDR3 DNA reads TGCGCCAGCAGCCAGGACAGGGCCCAGGAGACTGAAGCTTTCTTT. This codes for CASSQDRAQETEAFF.

This clonotype was found a few times. The V call is TRBV12-3 or TRBV12-4, the J call TRBJ1-6; weak D call: TRBD1 (6 bases). This CDR3 spans 15 amino acids. V was cut by 7 bases and J by 5 bases, with 15 bases left in between. The CDR3 sequence is CASTRRDINNSPLHF. The CDR3 region has the DNA TGTGCCAGCACCCGACGGGACATTAATAATTCACCCCTCCACTTT.

This chain connects TRBV6-5 to TRBJ2-2, with TRBD2 as a possible D gene (6 bases). The germline CDR1 and CDR2 sequences are MNHEY and SVGAGI. The CDR3 totals 17 residues. The ends were cut back, 0 bases at V and 0 bases at J, with 11 bases in the middle. CDR3 DNA: TGTGCCAGCAGTTACTCTCTTTGGGACTCGAACACCGGGGAGCTGTTTTTT. Its protein is CASSYSLWDSNTGELFF.

V usage is TRBV7-2 and J usage is TRBJ2-5; 8 bases map to TRBD2. Germline lookup yields CDR1 SGHTA and CDR2 FQGNSA. J gave up 4 bases and V 0 bases, and 1 base lay outside the gene matches. The CDR3 covers 14 residues. The CDR3 loop reads CASSLAGTRETQYF. The CDR3 coding sequence is TGTGCCAGCAGCTTAGCTGGGACTAGAGAGACCCAGTACTTC.

This sequence joins TRBV6-2 or TRBV6-3 and TRBJ2-1; 11 bases match TRBD1. Germline V gene lookup returns CDR1 MNHEY and CDR2 SVGEGT. CDR3 length: 15 residues. After removal of 1 base from V and 5 bases from J, the junction contained 1 base not matched to a gene. CDR3 nucleotides: TGTGCCAGCAGTTACTGGACAGGGGGCGACAATGAGCAGTTCTTC. This codes for CASSYWTGGDNEQFF.

V gene TRBV19 combines with J gene TRBJ1-5, with D possibly being TRBD1 (6 bases). Germline V gene sequence: CDR1 LNHDA, CDR2 SQIVND (reference sequence). The CDR3 is 16 residues long. The V gene lost 4 bases and the J gene lost 0 bases, with 13 bases spanning the gap. The CDR3 loop is CASSTGQSYSNQPQHF. CDR3 nucleotide sequence: TGTGCCAGTAGTACAGGACAGTCTTATAGCAATCAGCCCCAGCATTTT. The full variable domain, rest sourced from reference TRBV19 and TRBJ1-5, is DGGITQSPKYLFRKEGQNVTLSCEQNLNHDAMYWYRQDPGQGLRLIYYSQIVNDFQKGDIAEGYSVSREKKESFPLTVTSAQKNPTAFYLCASSTGQSYSNQPQHFGDGTRLSIL.

The table lists this clonotype with a few counts. V usage is TRBV20-1 and J usage is TRBJ2-7; D could derive from TRBD1 or TRBD2 (5 bases each). Germline CDR1 reads DFQATT; CDR2 reads SNEGSKA (reference sequence). The CDR3 has 14 residues. Deletions cut 1 base from V and 0 bases from J, with 10 bases between. The DNA of the CDR3 is TGCAGTGCTAGAGTGGCAGGGAGCTCCTACGAGCAGTACTTC. It yields the protein CSARVAGSSYEQYF.

J is TRBJ2-2 and V is TRBV12-3 or TRBV12-4, with 7 bases lining up with TRBD1. The CDR3 is 14 residues long. V was pared by 7 bases and J by 6 bases, with 8 bases of the junction left unmatched. This CDR3 reads CASTPRGSPGELFF. The DNA for the CDR3 is TGTGCCAGCACCCCCAGGGGGTCGCCCGGGGAGCTGTTTTTT.

The chain carries TRBV6-2 or TRBV6-3 and TRBJ2-7; D is perhaps TRBD2 (6 bases). Germline V CDR1 and CDR2: MNHEY, SVGEGT. Deletions cut 7 bases from V and 1 base from J, with 14 bases between. There are 14 residues in the CDR3. This CDR3 reads CASTTAGPSYEQYF. The CDR3 nucleotides are TGTGCCAGCACTACAGCGGGTCCTTCCTACGAGCAGTACTTC.

This clonotype was counted a few times. V gene TRBV6-5 combines with J gene TRBJ2-7; TRBD1 matches 8 bases. The V gene end was trimmed by 4 bases and the J gene end by 3 bases; junction bases not matched to a gene: 5. The germline gives CDR1 MNHEY, CDR2 SVGAGI. The CDR3 contains 14 residues. This chain's CDR3 is CASSSPTGGYEQYF. For the CDR3, the DNA is TGTGCCAGCAGTTCCCCCACAGGGGGCTACGAGCAGTACTTC.

The CDR3 region has the DNA TGCGCCAGCAGCCAAGATGCCCCCGGGACAGGGAATGAAAAACTGTTTTTT. Translation: CASSQDAPGTGNEKLFF. This chain links TRBV4-3 with TRBJ1-4, with TRBD1 matching over 9 bases. Germline V CDR1 and CDR2: LGHNA, YSLEER. The trim removed 0 bases at V and 5 bases at J, leaving 7 bases unmatched. The CDR3 loop spans 17 amino acids.

The chain joins TRBV4-1 to TRBJ2-7, with TRBD2 as a possible D gene (6 bases). Trimming took off 0 bases at V and 3 bases at J, with 15 bases between the two ends. This CDR3 comprises 16 residues. Germline CDR1 MGHRA, CDR2 YSYEKL. The CDR3 DNA reads TGCGCCAGCAGCCAAGAGGGGCGGGGCGGTCGCTACGAGCAGTACTTC. It codes for CASSQEGRGGRYEQYF.

This clonotype was detected many times. The CDR3 bases are TGCAGTGCTAGACGGACCGATAGCACAGATACGCAGTATTTT. It is translated as CSARRTDSTDTQYF. The chain is built from TRBV20-1 and TRBJ2-3, with no clear D. Germline CDR1 and CDR2: DFQATT and SNEGSKA (reference sequence). V lost 2 bases and J lost 0, with 9 bases in between. This CDR3 comprises 14 residues.

This sequence joins TRBV6-5 and TRBJ2-7, with D uncertain. The CDR3 consists of 12 residues. Trimming left V 2 bases short and J 0 bases short, with 2 bases between. In germline, CDR1 is MNHEY, CDR2 SVGAGI. As DNA, the CDR3 is TGTGCCAGCAGTTACAACTCCTACGAGCAGTACTTC. Translating it yields CASSYNSYEQYF.

This clonotype is medium-sized in the sample. This chain links TRBV25-1 with TRBJ2-7; D perhaps matches TRBD2 (6 bases). This CDR3 is 15 amino acids long. The V gene's germline CDR1 is MGHDK and CDR2 SYGVNS. V was clipped by 6 bases and J by 1 base, with 16 bases between them. Here the CDR3 DNA reads TGTGCCAGCAGCCCGGGGGAGCATTGGTCCTACGAGCAGTACTTC. The encoded protein is CASSPGEHWSYEQYF.

This clonotype was recorded once. This rearrangement joins TRBV5-1 to TRBJ2-6; 11 bases line up with TRBD1. Germline loops: CDR1 SGHRS, CDR2 YFSETQ. V lost 2 bases, J lost 6 bases, and 4 bases stayed unmatched. This CDR3 is built from 16 residues. This chain's CDR3 is CASSLGTGGTANVLTF. Here the CDR3 DNA reads TGCGCCAGCAGCTTAGGGACAGGGGGAACGGCCAACGTCCTGACTTTC.